Below are 13 T cell receptor beta chains sequenced from a single sample in a study of CD8+CD57+ T cells in acquired aplastic anemia. Genomic DNA acted as the template from which TCR beta VDJ combination and CDR3 sequence profiling were carried out. TCRdb reprocessed the reads via MiXCR and lists one record per CDR3 protein. The data contain 100,000 to 150,000 distinct CDR3 sequences, around 48% of them singletons. The sequencing sample was made of sorted CD4+, CD8+, or CD8+CD57+ T cells (not recorded which) from PBMCs. The receptors here all came from a human donor in good health, serving as a control.

The chain carries TRBV15 and TRBJ1-1, with a weak D call TRBD1 (6 bases). CDR3 length: 16 amino acids. V lost 2 bases and J 10 bases, leaving 23 bases between the germline ends. Germline V gives CDR1 LNHNV, CDR2 YYDKDF (reference sequence). As DNA, the CDR3 is TGTGCCACCAGCAGATCGACCGGGACATCCGCTGGAGTAGCTTTCTTT. Amino acids: CATSRSTGTSAGVAFF.

The chain uses TRBV14 and TRBJ2-1, with TRBD1 as a possible D gene (6 bases). Trimming left V 6 bases short and J 0 bases short, with 18 bases between. The CDR3 runs to 17 residues. The V gene's germline CDR1 is SGHDN and CDR2 FVKESK. The CDR3 DNA reads as TGTGCCAGCAGTGAGTTGGTGGCCAGGGGCTCCTACAATGAGCAGTTCTTC. This codes for CASSELVARGSYNEQFF.

This clonotype occurred many times. This chain joins TRBV5-1 and TRBJ1-2; a possible D gene is TRBD1 (6 bases). The germline V and J ends were trimmed by 3 bases and 8 bases, with 14 bases remaining between them. This CDR3 has 13 amino acids. Germline values: CDR1 SGHRS, CDR2 YFSETQ. The CDR3 region is CASSSDLQGGYTF. CDR3 nucleotides: TGCGCCAGCAGCTCCGACCTTCAGGGGGGCTACACCTTC.

This chain uses TRBV7-3 with TRBJ2-1, with 10 nucleotides matching TRBD2. The V gene's germline CDR1 is SGHTA and CDR2 FQGTGA. V was pared by 0 bases and J by 7 bases, with 3 bases of the junction left unmatched. The CDR3 covers 15 residues. CDR3 protein: CASSLTSGGINEQFF. For the CDR3, the DNA is TGTGCCAGCAGCTTAACTAGCGGGGGGATTAATGAGCAGTTCTTC.

The V call is TRBV12-3 or TRBV12-4, the J call TRBJ1-4, with 12 bases aligning to TRBD1. Trimming at V came to 0 bases and at J to 3 bases, leaving 11 bases not matched to a gene. The CDR3 is made up of 20 amino acids. The CDR3 DNA sequence: TGTGCCAGCAGTTTAGCCCCCGGGACAGGGGGCATGGGGGCTAATGAAAAACTGTTTTTT. As protein: CASSLAPGTGGMGANEKLFF.

The V call is TRBV15, the J call TRBJ2-7; D tentatively reads TRBD1 or TRBD2 (6 bases each). CDR3 length: 15 residues. Trimming stripped 0 bases from V and 7 bases from J, with 16 bases between. The germline gives CDR1 LNHNV, CDR2 YYDKDF (reference sequence). CDR3 protein: CATSRDRSLGGEQYF. CDR3 bases: TGTGCCACCAGCAGAGATCGCTCACTAGGGGGGGAGCAGTACTTC.

The chain carries TRBV7-7 and TRBJ1-1, with D hard to call. The CDR3 covers 13 residues. Germline V lookup: CDR1 SSHAT, CDR2 FNYEAQ (reference sequence). Trimming cost V 3 bases and J 3 bases, with 8 bases left between them. CDR3: CASSLWEDTEAFF. DNA of the CDR3: TGTGCCAGCAGCTTGTGGGAGGACACTGAAGCTTTCTTT.

The chain recombines TRBV7-9 with TRBJ2-6, with D unresolved. This CDR3 has 12 amino acids. Germline V lookup: CDR1 SEHNR, CDR2 FQNEAQ (reference sequence). With 6 bases removed from V and 4 bases from J, the gap between germline ends came to 4 bases. The CDR3 loop is CASSDGANVLTF. The CDR3 DNA reads as TGTGCCAGCAGTGACGGGGCCAACGTCCTGACTTTC.

J is TRBJ2-3 and V is TRBV25-1, with TRBD1 matching over 10 bases. The germline CDR1 and CDR2 sequences are MGHDK and SYGVNS. With V trimmed by 4 bases and J by 1 base, 5 bases remained unmatched. This CDR3 region has 16 residues. The CDR3 DNA reads as TGTGCCAGCAGTGCACAGACAGGGGGCCGCACAGATACGCAGTATTTT. This gives the protein CASSAQTGGRTDTQYF.

With respect to this clonotype: An end of the junction differs from the germline gene, which may be a read error. V usage is TRBV12-3 or TRBV12-4 and J usage is TRBJ1-1, with TRBD1 matching 7 bases. This CDR3 region has 12 residues. The CDR3 loop is CASSTGTAIILF. The CDR3 DNA reads as TGTGCCAGCAGTACGGGGACAGCAATAATCCTCTTT.

To note about this clonotype: The junction and the germline gene differ at one end; a read error may be behind it. V and J are TRBV20-1 and TRBJ1-2, with 7 bases fitting TRBD1. This CDR3 comprises 14 residues. CDR1 DFQATT and CDR2 SNEGSKA come from the germline V gene (reference sequence). In DNA form, the CDR3 reads TGCAGTGCGAGAGGACAGGACTATCGCTATGGCTACACCTTC. Its protein product is CSARGQDYRYGYTF.

The gene calls are TRBV20-1 and TRBJ2-1, with D possibly matching TRBD1 (5 bases). This CDR3 has 11 residues. V lost 2 bases, J lost 9 bases, and 8 bases lay in between. Per germline, CDR1 DFQATT and CDR2 SNEGSKA (reference sequence). In DNA form, the CDR3 reads TGCAGTGCTAGACGACAGAGTGAGCAGTTCTTC. Translating gives CSARRQSEQFF.

This clonotype was detected many times. The chain combines TRBV7-9 with TRBJ2-3; the match to TRBD2 covers 8 bases. Germline V CDR1 and CDR2: SEHNR, FQNEAQ (reference sequence). Trimming cost V 5 bases and J 1 base; bases outside gene matches: 2. This CDR3 region has 14 residues. Here the CDR3 DNA reads TGTGCCAGCAGCCGAGCGGGGGGCACAGATACGCAGTATTTT. Translated: CASSRAGGTDTQYF.